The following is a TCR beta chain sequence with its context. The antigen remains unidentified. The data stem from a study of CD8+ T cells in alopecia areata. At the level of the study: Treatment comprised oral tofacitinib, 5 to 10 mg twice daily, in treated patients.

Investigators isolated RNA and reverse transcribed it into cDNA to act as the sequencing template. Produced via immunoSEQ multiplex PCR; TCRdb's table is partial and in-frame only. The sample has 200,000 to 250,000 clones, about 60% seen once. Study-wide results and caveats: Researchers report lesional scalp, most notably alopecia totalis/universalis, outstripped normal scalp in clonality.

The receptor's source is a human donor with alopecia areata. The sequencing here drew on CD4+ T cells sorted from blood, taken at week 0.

For the CDR3, the DNA is TGTGCCAGCAGCTTGGTCGACAGGGATCAGACCCAGTACTTC. It encodes CASSLVDRDQTQYF. The rearrangement links TRBV5-6 to TRBJ2-5, with 7 bases fitting TRBD1. The J segment lost 6 bases and the V segment lost 0 bases, leaving 5 bases of the junction unmatched. CDR1 and CDR2 (germline): SGHDT, YYEEEE. The length of the CDR3 is 14 residues.